This T cell receptor beta chain originates from a study of CD8 T cells in Susac syndrome. General study points: The number of individuals included in the study's TCR sequencing and HLA analysis was acknowledged as relatively small.

When the RNA was reverse transcribed, random hexamers were used with an input of roughly 0.5 to 1 ug. Multiplex PCR with immunoSEQ amplified the TCR beta CDR3 across 54 Vbeta and 13 Jbeta. A single record per CDR3 protein comes from TCRdb applying MiXCR to the immunoSEQ multiplex PCR reads. The top ten hold approximately 0.29% of the sample, which has 100,000 to 150,000 distinct CDR3 sequences, approximately 95% seen once. Of note for this clonotype: As yet, its antigen is unknown.

V lost 1 base and J lost 4, with 15 bases in between. CDR3 length: 16 residues. The germline V gene encodes CDR1 MNHEY and CDR2 SVGAGI. This TCR was sampled from a human donor with multiple sclerosis. The sequencing sample was made of CD8+ T cells from PBMCs. This chain joins TRBV6-5 and TRBJ2-3; the D gene is possibly TRBD2 (5 bases). CDR3 DNA: TGTGCCAGCAGTTACTTGACCGGGGAGTGGGCAGATACGCAGTATTTT. Its translation: CASSYLTGEWADTQYF.